Listed below are T cell receptor beta chains from one sample, sequenced in a study of blood T cell repertoires in COVID-19. Using immunoSEQ multiplex PCR, the repertoire was profiled, and TCRdb retains in-frame clones only, with some absent. The data hold about 480,000 clones, with around 87% observed a single time. The sample comprised PBMCs or T cells enriched from blood (not recorded which). Receptors originate from a woman aged 40 to 50 who had recovered from COVID-19. The CDR3 runs from the conserved cysteine through the conserved F or W. Each record gives: V gene, J gene, D gene, clone size, CDR3 protein, CDR3 DNA. A D gene is named only where the DNA matches it firmly. Some rows mark clone size as missing; the rest say once, few, many or name a class of expanded clone.

TRBV27	TRBJ2-2	TRBD2	NA	CASAQKGLAGDVVTGELFF	TGTGCCAGCGCCCAGAAGGGACTAGCGGGAGATGTAGTGACCGGGGAGCTGTTTTTT
TRBV7-2	TRBJ2-7	TRBD2	few	CASSPLADSYEQYF	TGTGCCAGCAGTCCACTAGCGGACTCCTACGAGCAGTACTTC
TRBV24-1	TRBJ1-1	NA	NA	CAIGGGENTEAFF	TGTGCAATAGGAGGCGGGGAGAACACTGAAGCTTTCTTT
TRBV14	TRBJ2-6	NA	NA	CASSREGVLRSGANVLTF	TGTGCCAGCAGCCGAGAAGGGGTCCTCAGATCTGGGGCCAACGTCCTGACTTTC
TRBV19	TRBJ2-2	TRBD2	NA	CASSKTSINSGGSRTGELFF	TGTGCCAGTAGTAAAACCTCAATAAATAGCGGGGGAAGCCGCACCGGGGAGCTGTTTTTT
TRBV6-5	TRBJ1-2	NA	NA	CASRPEWRANYGYTF	TGTGCCAGCAGACCCGAGTGGAGGGCTAACTATGGCTACACCTTC
TRBV19	TRBJ2-5	NA	NA	CASSIIGYQETQYF	TGTGCCAGTAGTATAATCGGGTACCAAGAGACCCAGTACTTC
TRBV4-1	TRBJ2-1	TRBD2	NA	CASSQEVGGRASNEQFF	TGCGCCAGCAGCCAAGAAGTAGGCGGGAGGGCCTCCAATGAGCAGTTCTTC
TRBV7-2	TRBJ1-3	TRBD1	once	CASSSQGADTIYF	TGTGCCAGCAGCTCCCAGGGGGCTGACACCATATATTTT
TRBV5-4	TRBJ2-5	TRBD1	once	CASRGTGSRAGTQYF	TGTGCCAGCAGAGGGACAGGGTCCCGGGCAGGGACCCAGTACTTC
TRBV11-2	TRBJ2-3	TRBD2	NA	CASSPLAGATDTQYF	TGTGCCAGCAGCCCGCTAGCGGGAGCCACAGATACGCAGTATTTT
TRBV2	TRBJ1-1	NA	NA	CASSEMEGMNTEAFF	TGTGCCAGCAGTGAAATGGAGGGTATGAACACTGAAGCTTTCTTT
TRBV11-3	TRBJ2-1	NA	NA	CASSFRLTDDNEQFF	TGTGCCAGCAGCTTCCGGTTGACAGATGACAATGAGCAGTTCTTC
TRBV7-2	TRBJ2-1	NA	NA	CASSLEGAVVHNEQFF	TGTGCCAGCAGCTTAGAGGGAGCGGTAGTCCACAATGAGCAGTTCTTC
TRBV27	TRBJ1-4	TRBD1	NA	CASSLRQGTNEKLFF	TGTGCCAGCAGTCTCCGACAGGGTACTAATGAAAAACTGTTTTTT
TRBV25-1	TRBJ1-2	NA	NA	CASSEQTGYGYTF	TGTGCCAGCAGTGAACAAACAGGCTATGGCTACACCTTC
TRBV10-3	TRBJ1-1	NA	NA	CAIRSRPTNTEAFF	TGTGCCATCAGGAGCAGGCCCACGAACACTGAAGCTTTCTTT
TRBV19	TRBJ2-3	TRBD2	NA	CASSITSGRAGRNTQYF	TGTGCCAGTAGTATCACTAGCGGGAGGGCCGGAAGGAATACGCAGTATTTT
TRBV11-2	TRBJ2-7	NA	NA	CASSFWNRGGEQYF	TGTGCCAGCAGCTTTTGGAACAGGGGAGGCGAGCAGTACTTC
TRBV7-2	TRBJ1-2	NA	NA	CASSATGLNYGYTF	TGTGCCAGCAGCGCCACAGGGCTTAACTATGGCTACACCTTC